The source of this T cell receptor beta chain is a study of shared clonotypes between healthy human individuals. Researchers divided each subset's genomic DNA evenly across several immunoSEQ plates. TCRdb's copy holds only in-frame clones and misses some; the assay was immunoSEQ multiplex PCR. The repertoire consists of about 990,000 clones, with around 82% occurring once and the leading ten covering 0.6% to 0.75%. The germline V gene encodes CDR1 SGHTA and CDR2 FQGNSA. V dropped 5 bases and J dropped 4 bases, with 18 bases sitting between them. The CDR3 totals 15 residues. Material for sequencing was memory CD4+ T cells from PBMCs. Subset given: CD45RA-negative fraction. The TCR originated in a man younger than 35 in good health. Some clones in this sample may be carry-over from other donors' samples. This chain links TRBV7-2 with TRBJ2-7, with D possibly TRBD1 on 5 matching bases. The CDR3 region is CASSPQGQGVYEQYF. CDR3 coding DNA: TGTGCCAGCAGCCCTCAAGGGCAGGGCGTTTACGAGCAGTACTTC.